Below are 10 T cell receptor beta chains sequenced from a single sample in a study of immune heterogeneity within non-small cell lung tumors (dated by TCRdb to the late 2010s). Sequencing took place on a HiSeq X Ten. The TCR beta CDR3 region was amplified with a multiplex PCR system whose first round of approximately 10 cycles used 32 V-gene forward primers and 13 J-gene reverse primers. TCRdb reran the public reads through fastp at Q25 and MiXCR, keeping productive beta chains. Rows are combined by CDR3 protein, so each entry shows the most common genes and DNA. The sample records roughly 23,000 distinct CDR3 sequences, about 25% of which are singletons. The top ten hold about 3.7% of the sample. Genomic DNA extracted from bulk tumor tissue served as TCR template, with 600 ng gDNA amplified per sample. During surgery, several biopsies were collected from each primary tumor and placed as far from one another as possible within the tumor mass. The study cohort was described as untreated, and patients were newly diagnosed NSCLC cases undergoing curative surgery.

Source material: lung tumor tissue. The receptors were sampled from a man between 35 and 55 years old with non-small cell lung cancer.

The V call is TRBV7-9, the J call TRBJ2-2, with 10 bases lining up with TRBD1. V lost 5 bases and J lost 5; bases outside the gene matches: 8. Germline V gives CDR1 SEHNR, CDR2 FQNEAQ (reference sequence). This CDR3 contains 16 residues. The CDR3: CASSEDRGRRTGELFF. As DNA, the CDR3 is TGTGCCAGCAGCGAAGACAGGGGGCGCCGGACCGGGGAGCTGTTTTTT.

This chain links TRBV19 with TRBJ2-5, with unresolved D. CDR1 and CDR2 (germline): LNHDA, SQIVND (reference sequence). CDR3 length equals 15 residues. The germline V and J ends were trimmed by 5 bases and 3 bases, with 16 bases remaining between them. The DNA for the CDR3 is TGTGCCAGTAGTTTAGTTCACCAAAAAGAAGAGACCCAGTACTTC. It encodes CASSLVHQKEETQYF.

Comments on this clonotype: A much more abundant neighbour one base away suggests this may be a read error. The gene calls are TRBV29-1 and TRBJ2-7, with 11 bases fitting TRBD2. Germline-derived CDR1 and CDR2 are SQVTM and ANQGSEA. The CDR3 is 14 residues long. The CDR3 DNA follows: TGCAGCGTGGATACTAGCGGGAGCCACAACGAGCATTACTTC. This encodes CSVDTSGSHNEHYF.

The sample holds many counts of this clonotype. The J gene is TRBJ1-3, the V gene TRBV6-2 or TRBV6-3, with D uncertain. Trimming cost V 2 bases and J 4 bases, with 9 bases left between them. From germline, CDR1 is MNHEY and CDR2 SVGEGT. This CDR3 region has 14 residues. CDR3 residues: CASSYRGGGNTIYF. The CDR3 DNA sequence: TGTGCCAGCAGTTACCGTGGCGGAGGAAACACCATATATTTT.

This clonotype has a handful of counts. The V and J genes are TRBV5-4 and TRBJ1-1; TRBD1 matches 8 bases. In germline, CDR1 is SGHNT, CDR2 YYREEE (reference sequence). This CDR3 has 14 amino acids. With 0 bases clipped from V and 11 bases from J, the junction kept 9 bases outside the gene matches. The DNA for the CDR3 is TGTGCCAGCAGCTTGGTGGGCCAGGGGGCGCGTGCTTTCTTT. Translation: CASSLVGQGARAFF.

Concerning this clonotype: A much larger clone differs by one base, so this may be a read error. This chain links TRBV4-2 with TRBJ2-7; 11 bases line up with TRBD2. The CDR3 contains 18 residues. V shed 7 bases, J shed 4 bases, and the junction held 18 bases outside the gene matches. Per germline, CDR1 LGHNA and CDR2 YNFKEQ. CDR3 in amino acids: CASILAPTSGITGYEQYF. CDR3 nucleotides: TGTGCCAGCATCCTAGCCCCGACTAGCGGGATTACAGGGTACGAGCAGTACTTC.

This clonotype has a count of ten or more. The genes are TRBV11-3 and TRBJ2-2, with no clear D. The V gene's germline CDR1 is SGHNT and CDR2 YENEEA. This CDR3 spans 12 amino acids. Between the trimmed V and J ends, which lost 6 bases and 7 bases, there was a span of 9 bases. The CDR3: CASSRTGGELFF. DNA for the CDR3: TGTGCCAGCAGTCGTACCGGCGGGGAGCTGTTTTTT.

Only a few counts were recorded for this clonotype. The gene calls are TRBV27 and TRBJ2-1; 8 bases map to TRBD2. J lost 8 bases, V lost 0 bases, and 15 bases had no gene match. This CDR3 comprises 18 residues. The germline gives CDR1 MNHEY, CDR2 SMNVEV (reference sequence). CDR3 loop: CASSLSPLSGRISYEQFF. The DNA of the CDR3 is TGTGCCAGCAGTTTATCTCCCCTCAGCGGGAGAATTTCGTATGAGCAGTTCTTC.

Worth noting for this clonotype: One end of the junction varies from germline; a read error may be responsible. V and J are TRBV6-1 and TRBJ2-7; D is unresolved. The germline CDR1 and CDR2 sequences are MNHNS and SASEGT. CDR3 size: 13 residues. The DNA for the CDR3 is TGTGCCGGCAGTCCCATCGCAGGCGGCCAGCAGTACTTC. Translating gives CAGSPIAGGQQYF.

Remarks on this clonotype: This may stem from a read error, because a much larger clone lies one nucleotide away. V gene TRBV5-1 combines with J gene TRBJ1-2, with unresolved D. The V end was cut by 0 bases, the J end by 4 bases, with 10 bases between. CDR1 is SGHRS and CDR2 is YFSETQ in the germline V gene. The CDR3 is made up of 14 amino acids. CDR3 sequence reads: CASSLDSRTYGYTF. CDR3 DNA sequence: TGCGCCAGCAGCTTGGATTCCAGAACCTATGGCTACACCTTC.